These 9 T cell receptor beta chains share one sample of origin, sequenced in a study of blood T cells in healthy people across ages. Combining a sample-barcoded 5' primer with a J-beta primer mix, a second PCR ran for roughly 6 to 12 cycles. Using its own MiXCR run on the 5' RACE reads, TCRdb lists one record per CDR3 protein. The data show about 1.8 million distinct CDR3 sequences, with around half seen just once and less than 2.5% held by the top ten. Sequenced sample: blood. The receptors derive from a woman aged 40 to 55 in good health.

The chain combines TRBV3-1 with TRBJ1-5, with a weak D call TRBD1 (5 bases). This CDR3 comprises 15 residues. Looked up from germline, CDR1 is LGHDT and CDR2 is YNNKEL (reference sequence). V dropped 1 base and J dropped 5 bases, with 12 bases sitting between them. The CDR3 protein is CASSQGGGAYQPQHF. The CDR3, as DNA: TGTGCCAGCAGCCAAGGCGGGGGAGCCTATCAGCCCCAGCATTTT.

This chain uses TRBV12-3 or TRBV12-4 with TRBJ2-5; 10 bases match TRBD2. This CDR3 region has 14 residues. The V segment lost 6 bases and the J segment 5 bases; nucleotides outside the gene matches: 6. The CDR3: CASSVGLANETQYF. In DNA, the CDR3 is TGTGCCAGCAGCGTGGGACTAGCGAATGAGACCCAGTACTTC.

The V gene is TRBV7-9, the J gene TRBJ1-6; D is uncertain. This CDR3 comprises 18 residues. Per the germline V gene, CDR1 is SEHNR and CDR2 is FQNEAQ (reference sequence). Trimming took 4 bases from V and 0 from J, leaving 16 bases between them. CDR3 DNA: TGTGCCAGCAGCTACAGTCTTGGACTGAGCTCCTATAATTCACCCCTCCACTTT. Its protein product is CASSYSLGLSSYNSPLHF.

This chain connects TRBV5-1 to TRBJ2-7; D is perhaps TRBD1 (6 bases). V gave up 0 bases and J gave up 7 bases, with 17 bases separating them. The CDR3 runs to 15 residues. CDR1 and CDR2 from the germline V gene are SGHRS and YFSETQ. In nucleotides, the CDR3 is TGCGCCAGCAGCTTGGGCAGGGGACCCTTCGTTGAGCAGTACTTC. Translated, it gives CASSLGRGPFVEQYF.

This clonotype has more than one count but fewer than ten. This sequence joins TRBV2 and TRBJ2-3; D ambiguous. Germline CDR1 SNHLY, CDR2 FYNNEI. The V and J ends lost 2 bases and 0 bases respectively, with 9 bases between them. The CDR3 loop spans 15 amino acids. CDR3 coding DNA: TGTGCCAGCAGTGAACGGACCCCTAGCACAGATACGCAGTATTTT. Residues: CASSERTPSTDTQYF.

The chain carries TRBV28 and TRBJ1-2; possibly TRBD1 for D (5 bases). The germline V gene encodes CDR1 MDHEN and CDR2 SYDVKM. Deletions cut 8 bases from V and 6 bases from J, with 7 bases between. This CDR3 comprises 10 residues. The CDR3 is CASGHNGYTF. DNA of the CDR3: TGTGCCAGCGGACATAATGGCTACACCTTC.

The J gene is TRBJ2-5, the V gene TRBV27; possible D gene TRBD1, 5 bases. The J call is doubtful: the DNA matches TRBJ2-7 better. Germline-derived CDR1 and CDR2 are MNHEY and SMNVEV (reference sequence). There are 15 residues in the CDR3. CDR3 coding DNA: TGTGCCAGCAGAAAATTTGTGACAGCAACCTACGAGCAGTACTTC. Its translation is CASRKFVTATYEQYF.

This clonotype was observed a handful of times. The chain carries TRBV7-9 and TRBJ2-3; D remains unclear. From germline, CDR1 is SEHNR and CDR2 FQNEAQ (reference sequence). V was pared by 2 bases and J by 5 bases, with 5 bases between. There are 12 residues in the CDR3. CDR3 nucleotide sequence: TGTGCCAGCAGCTTAATCCGAGATACGCAGTATTTT. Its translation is CASSLIRDTQYF.

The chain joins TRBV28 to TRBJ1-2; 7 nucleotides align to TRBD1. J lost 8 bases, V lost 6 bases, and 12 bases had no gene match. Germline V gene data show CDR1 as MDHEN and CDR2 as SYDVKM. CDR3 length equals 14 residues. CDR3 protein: CASSSGTVRKGYTF. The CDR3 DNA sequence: TGTGCCAGCAGCTCCGGGACAGTTCGAAAGGGCTACACCTTC.